The clone carrying this T cell receptor beta chain was picked up many times. Its antigen is still unknown. The sample is drawn from a study of CD8 T cells in ankylosing spondylitis. CDR3 length equals 14 residues. Trimming pared 6 bases from V and 5 bases from J, leaving 16 bases between. Germline V lookup: CDR1 KGHSH, CDR2 LQKENI. Regarding the study as a whole: Blood from ankylosing spondylitis patients appeared to carry a characteristic roughly 8-variant TCR beta motif.

TCRdb re-called the 5' RACE reads through MiXCR, storing one row per CDR3 protein. Of under 300,000 distinct CDR3 sequences in the sample, about 11% are singletons; the top ten hold 6% to 8.5%. The chain recombines TRBV18 with TRBJ2-5; the D gene could be TRBD1 or TRBD2 (5 bases each). The sample consisted of blood, either unsorted or a sorted T cell fraction (not recorded which). The TCR comes from a male donor with ankylosing spondylitis or in good health (not recorded which). The chain's CDR3 is CASSYRLGTETQYF. The CDR3 DNA sequence: TGTGCCAGCTCGTATCGACTGGGGACGGAGACCCAGTACTTC.